The clone carrying this T cell receptor (beta chain) was counted a few times. Its antigen is not identified. TCR beta libraries were made by quantitative 5'-RACE with molecular barcodes. In TCRdb, the 5' RACE reads were re-called with MiXCR into one record per CDR3 protein. The sample has approximately 350,000 distinct CDR3 sequences, about 20% seen once; the top ten hold under 15%. These data originate in a study of CD8 T cells in ankylosing spondylitis. Broader study findings: Certain motif variants had earlier been reported in reactive arthritis synovial fluid and blood.

The specimen was blood, either unsorted or a sorted T cell fraction (not recorded which). This TCR was recovered from a male donor with ankylosing spondylitis or in good health (not recorded which).

The CDR3 DNA follows: TGCGCCAGCAGTAGAATGTCGGGGAGGGATGAGCAGTTCTTC. This encodes CASSRMSGRDEQFF. The V call is TRBV5-1, the J call TRBJ2-1; 7 bases are shared with TRBD2. Per the germline V gene, CDR1 is SGHRS and CDR2 is YFSETQ. This CDR3 region has 14 residues. The junction had 10 bases not matched to a gene; V was cut back by 5 bases and J by 8 bases.